This TCR beta chain emerged from a study of tumor and adjacent non-tumor tissue in lung cancer (dated by TCRdb to between 2018 and 2020). For the study in its entirety: Patients with adenocarcinoma (about 12), squamous cell carcinoma (2) and small cell lung cancer (1) were included in the cohort. For each patient, one tumor sample and one normal lung sample were taken, giving under 35 paired specimens that underwent TCRbeta CDR3 sequencing. Using bulk TCRbeta repertoires from around 15 lung cancer patients, the study set lung tumor tissue side by side with matched distant non-tumor lung tissue. Sequencing produced more than 100,000,000 productive TCRbeta reads in total, an average of approximately 4 million reads per sample. Ages among the roughly 15 patients ranged from roughly 30 to 85 years, there were around 10 men and 5 women, and disease was at TNM stage I to III.

The research as a whole found: A significantly larger cumulative share of the repertoire was made up by the top 100 clones in normal lung than in tumor tissue. TCR diversity was significantly higher in younger patients, and greater tumor TCR diversity was associated with shorter overall survival and shorter disease-free survival. Only 15 or so patients were included in the cohort, and the need for larger samples and more detailed clinical data was noted by the authors. The methods do not name the sequencing platform or mention unique molecular identifiers. TCR diversity (inverse Simpson) was significantly higher in tumor than in normal lung tissue (about 400 vs 150, P = 0.0075, Mann-Whitney U test). Because peripheral blood was not sequenced, blood TCRbeta repertoires in the lung cancer patients of the study were not examined.

The germline V gene sets CDR1 to LGHNA and CDR2 to YSLEER. From the cysteine up to the phenylalanine, the CDR3 has a length of 15 residues. Solely the CDR3 DNA is kept, with 45 bases framed from the first base. RNA was extracted from bulk unsorted tissue and checked for quality with a NanoDrop ND-1000 and an Agilent 2100. Newly diagnosed lung cancer patients without prior chemotherapy who had been admitted for thoracic surgery in China between August and November 2014 were enrolled as donors. Anyone who had undergone radiotherapy or chemotherapy before, or who had another cancer at the same time, was left out of the study. Pieces of surgical tissue measuring about 1-2.1 cm3 were kept in RNAlater solution and held at -80 degrees C until needed. The library was generated by multiplex PCR. The listed sequencing device is Illumina HiSeq 2500. Following protocols modified from ARM-PCR, the researchers constructed TCRbeta libraries through three rounds of nested PCR with primers (Table S4). Before sequencing, PCR products in the 200-500 bp range were cut out of the gel and cleaned up using the QIAquick gel extraction kit. In the authors' own workflow: Trimmomatic was used to clean the reads, FLASH merged the cleaned reads into complete CDR3 sequences, and MiTCR assigned the sequences to V(D)J germline segments. VDJtools was used to compute clonal diversity as the inverse Simpson's index. In-frame sequences lacking a premature stop codon were counted as productive reads. TCRdb handled the public reads itself, with Q25 trimming in fastp and clone calling in MiXCR, and kept productive beta chains. Records with the same CDR3 protein are collapsed into one entry carrying the most frequent genes and DNA. TCRdb, not the authors, supplied the V and J calls. The sample table lists some 99,000 distinct CDR3 sequences, around 80% of them with a count of one. Of the sample, about 40% is held by the ten largest clones.

Regarding this clonotype: What antigen it recognizes has not been identified. The junction departs from germline at one end; a sequencing error may be responsible.

The rearrangement joined TRBV4-3 to TRBJ2-1; the D gene cannot be resolved reliably. The TCR comes from a woman in her sixties with non-small cell lung cancer. The sequenced sample consisted of lung tumor tissue. CDR3 region: CASSPVSQSYNEQLF. In nucleotide form, the sequence is TGTGCCAGCAGCCCGGTTTCGCAGTCCTACAATGAGCAGTTATTC.